The next 29 T cell receptor beta chains were all read from a single sample in a study of blood T cell repertoires in COVID-19. Produced via immunoSEQ multiplex PCR; TCRdb's table is partial and in-frame only. The table shows around 180,000 clones, with approximately 90% occurring only once. Sequencing used peripheral blood. The receptors originated from a human donor in a cohort sampled during active COVID-19.

This clone was counted only a few times. The rearrangement joins TRBV5-4 to TRBJ1-2; 12 bases map to TRBD1. Germline assignment: CDR1 SGHNT and CDR2 YYREEE (reference sequence). CDR3 length equals 17 residues. V lost 4 bases, J lost 0 bases, and 7 bases stayed unmatched. CDR3 protein: CASSPGTGGAANYGYTF. In nucleotides, the CDR3 is TGTGCCAGCAGCCCCGGGACAGGGGGCGCAGCTAACTATGGCTACACCTTC.

This CDR3 is CASSQDRGTGESYATNEKLFF. CDR3 DNA sequence: TGTGCCAGCAGCCAAGATCGCGGGACCGGGGAGAGTTATGCAACTAATGAAAAACTGTTTTTT. The chain employs TRBV4-2 and TRBJ1-4, with D perhaps matching TRBD1 (5 bases). CDR1 is LGHNA, CDR2 YNFKEQ, per germline. Between the trimmed V and J ends, which lost 0 bases and 0 bases, there was a span of 23 bases. This CDR3 contains 21 residues.

The gene calls are TRBV2 and TRBJ2-5; tentatively, D is TRBD2 (6 bases). The ends were cut back, 6 bases at V and 1 base at J, with 15 bases in the middle. In germline, CDR1 is SNHLY, CDR2 FYNNEI. The CDR3 has 15 amino acids. Here the CDR3 reads CASRTASGSQETQYF. The DNA for the CDR3 is TGTGCCAGCAGGACCGCCAGCGGGTCCCAAGAGACCCAGTACTTC.

The chain uses TRBV15 and TRBJ2-1; TRBD2 might be the D (5 bases). The germline CDR1 and CDR2 sequences are LNHNV and YYDKDF (reference sequence). Trimming took off 1 base at V and 0 bases at J, with 13 bases between the two ends. CDR3 size: 17 residues. The CDR3 protein is CATSRAPRASSYNEQFF. DNA for the CDR3: TGTGCCACCAGCAGAGCCCCGCGGGCGAGCTCCTACAATGAGCAGTTCTTC.

This chain connects TRBV5-4 to TRBJ1-1; D ambiguous. The ends were cut back, 5 bases at V and 1 base at J, with 15 bases in the middle. This CDR3 spans 15 amino acids. The germline V gene has CDR1 SGHNT and CDR2 YYREEE (reference sequence). The CDR3 nucleotides read TGTGCCAGCAGTTTCGGTGCGGGAACGAACACTGAAGCTTTCTTT. Translated, it gives CASSFGAGTNTEAFF.

This clone was counted a single time. V and J are TRBV4-1 and TRBJ1-3; D is undetermined. This CDR3 region has 14 residues. Trimming stripped 6 bases from V and 2 bases from J, with 11 bases between. In germline, CDR1 is MGHRA, CDR2 YSYEKL. The CDR3 DNA sequence: TGCGCCAGCAGATCTACAGCCGCTGGAAACACCATATATTTT. Its translation: CASRSTAAGNTIYF.

The J gene is TRBJ2-5, the V gene TRBV19; TRBD1 aligns across 7 bases. With 7 bases clipped from V and 1 base from J, the junction kept 9 bases outside the gene matches. The CDR3 consists of 15 residues. Per germline, CDR1 LNHDA and CDR2 SQIVND (reference sequence). This CDR3 is CASIIRGRTQETQYF. In DNA form, the CDR3 reads TGTGCCAGTATCATTAGGGGGCGGACCCAAGAGACCCAGTACTTC.

The CDR3 loop reads CASSLGLAGGFYEQYF. In nucleotides, the CDR3 is TGTGCCAGCAGCTTGGGACTAGCGGGAGGTTTTTACGAGCAGTACTTC. The V gene is TRBV5-4, the J gene TRBJ2-7; 13 bases map to TRBD2. This CDR3 spans 16 amino acids. V lost 0 bases and J lost 4; bases outside the gene matches: 4. Germline CDR1 SGHNT, CDR2 YYREEE (reference sequence). Using reference TRBV5-4 and TRBJ2-7 for the parts outside the CDR3, the full variable domain is ETGVTQSPTHLIKTRGQQVTLRCSSQSGHNTVSWYQQALGQGPQFIFQYYREEENGRGNFPPRFSGLQFPNYSSELNVNALELDDSALYLCASSLGLAGGFYEQYFGPGTRLTVT.

This chain connects TRBV9 to TRBJ2-1, with 7 bases lining up with TRBD2. The CDR3 spans 14 residues. Trimming removed 7 bases from V and 3 bases from J; junction bases left unmatched: 7. CDR1 and CDR2 (germline): SGDLS, YYNGEE. The DNA for the CDR3 is TGTGCCAGCGCGGCGGGGGATAGCTACAATGAGCAGTTCTTC. This codes for CASAAGDSYNEQFF. Combining the CDR3 with reference TRBV9 and TRBJ2-1 gives the whole variable domain DSGVTQTPKHLITATGQRVTLRCSPRSGDLSVYWYQQSLDQGLQFLIQYYNGEERAKGNILERFSAQQFPDLHSELNLSSLELGDSALYFCASAAGDSYNEQFFGPGTRLTVL.

The J gene is TRBJ1-1, the V gene TRBV5-6, with D unclear. CDR3 length: 11 residues. V dropped 6 bases and J dropped 8 bases, with 11 bases sitting between them. Germline assignment: CDR1 SGHDT and CDR2 YYEEEE. The CDR3 DNA is TGTGCCAGCACCGCGGGAGGAGAAGCTTTCTTT. Translating gives CASTAGGEAFF.

The chain combines TRBV11-3 with TRBJ1-1; the match to TRBD1 covers 7 bases. V gave up 5 bases and J gave up 0 bases; unmatched junction bases: 3. This CDR3 has 14 amino acids. The germline V gene has CDR1 SGHNT and CDR2 YENEEA. CDR3 DNA sequence: TGTGCCAGCAGCCACAGGGGTCTGAACACTGAAGCTTTCTTT. Amino acid sequence: CASSHRGLNTEAFF.

The chain uses TRBV27 and TRBJ2-7; weak D call: TRBD1 (5 bases). Per germline, CDR1 MNHEY and CDR2 SMNVEV (reference sequence). The CDR3 runs to 11 residues. Between the trimmed V and J ends, which lost 11 bases and 4 bases, there was a span of 12 bases. The CDR3 region is CAVAGPYEQYF. DNA of the CDR3: TGTGCCGTGGCAGGGCCTTACGAGCAGTACTTC.

Here the CDR3 reads CASSFPRAGEQFF. The CDR3 coding sequence is TGTGCCAGCAGCTTCCCCCGAGCGGGAGAGCAGTTCTTC. J is TRBJ2-1 and V is TRBV6-2 or TRBV6-3; 7 bases are shared with TRBD2. V gave up 6 bases and J gave up 10 bases; unmatched junction bases: 9. Per the germline V gene, CDR1 is MNHEY and CDR2 is SVGEGT. This CDR3 has 13 residues.

In DNA form, the CDR3 reads TGTGCCAGCAGCAATGCAGGGGGCGGCTTCTACGAGCAGTACTTC. This sequence encodes CASSNAGGGFYEQYF. The chain combines TRBV28 with TRBJ2-7; 8 nucleotides align to TRBD1. V was clipped by 6 bases and J by 3 bases; unmatched bases: 10. Germline V gives CDR1 MDHEN, CDR2 SYDVKM. The CDR3 has 15 residues.

The chain recombines TRBV19 with TRBJ1-6; TRBD1 might be the D (5 bases). CDR3 size: 16 residues. Trimming shortened V by 7 bases and J by 3 bases, and 16 bases separated the two germline ends. Germline V gene data show CDR1 as LNHDA and CDR2 as SQIVND (reference sequence). The chain's CDR3 is CASNRGSEIYNSPLHF. In DNA form, the CDR3 reads TGTGCCAGTAATCGGGGGTCGGAAATCTATAATTCACCCCTCCACTTT.

The chain uses TRBV5-6 and TRBJ2-3; TRBD2 aligns across 7 bases. This CDR3 is built from 14 residues. Trimming at V came to 3 bases and at J to 3 bases, leaving 4 bases not matched to a gene. Germline values: CDR1 SGHDT, CDR2 YYEEEE. The CDR3 protein is CASSWGRETDTQYF. CDR3 DNA sequence: TGTGCCAGCAGCTGGGGGAGGGAGACAGATACGCAGTATTTT.

The V call is TRBV19, the J call TRBJ2-3, with 9 bases matching TRBD2. V dropped 4 bases and J dropped 2; count of bases not matched to a gene: 7. This CDR3 is built from 16 residues. Germline V CDR1 and CDR2: LNHDA, SQIVND (reference sequence). The CDR3 loop is CASSTELAGFTDTQYF. The CDR3 nucleotides are TGTGCCAGTAGTACGGAGCTAGCGGGATTCACAGATACGCAGTATTTT. Drawing the rest from reference TRBV19 and TRBJ2-3, the complete variable domain is DGGITQSPKYLFRKEGQNVTLSCEQNLNHDAMYWYRQDPGQGLRLIYYSQIVNDFQKGDIAEGYSVSREKKESFPLTVTSAQKNPTAFYLCASSTELAGFTDTQYFGPGTRLTVL.

This clone was detected once. V is TRBV12-3 or TRBV12-4 and J is TRBJ2-7, with 7 positions matching TRBD1. This CDR3 has 13 residues. After removal of 6 bases from V and 2 bases from J, the junction contained 4 bases not matched to a gene. CDR3 sequence reads: CASSRDSPYEQYF. CDR3 bases: TGTGCCAGCAGCCGGGACAGCCCCTACGAGCAGTACTTC.

The chain couples TRBV7-2 to TRBJ2-3; weak D call: TRBD2 (5 bases). The CDR3 is 13 amino acids. Trimming removed 0 bases from V and 7 bases from J, with 8 bases in between. Germline CDR1 is SGHTA and CDR2 is FQGNSA. As DNA, the CDR3 is TGTGCCAGCAGCTTAGCGGGGAGTAATACGCAGTATTTT. It specifies CASSLAGSNTQYF.

The chain recombines TRBV28 with TRBJ1-4, with a weak D call TRBD1 (5 bases). Trimming took 11 bases from V and 8 from J, leaving 12 bases between them. This CDR3 is 11 amino acids long. Germline CDR1 is MDHEN and CDR2 is SYDVKM. The CDR3 DNA sequence: TGTGCCCTCAGGGCTGCGGAAAAACTGTTTTTT. This codes for CALRAAEKLFF.

The V and J genes are TRBV5-1 and TRBJ1-3; D unclear. V lost 3 bases, J lost 0 bases, and 10 bases lay in between. CDR3 length: 15 residues. CDR1 and CDR2 from the germline V gene are SGHRS and YFSETQ. CDR3: CASSSDFNSGNTIYF. For the CDR3, the DNA is TGCGCCAGCAGCTCAGACTTTAACTCTGGAAACACCATATATTTT.

V usage is TRBV7-9 and J usage is TRBJ2-2; TRBD1 aligns across 7 bases. CDR3 length equals 15 residues. From germline, CDR1 is SEHNR and CDR2 FQNEAQ (reference sequence). V was clipped by 5 bases and J by 6 bases; unmatched bases: 9. CDR3 sequence: CASSETGKKAGELFF. The CDR3 DNA is TGTGCCAGCAGCGAGACAGGGAAGAAAGCCGGGGAGCTGTTTTTT.

This rearrangement joins TRBV7-2 to TRBJ2-3, with D possibly matching TRBD2 (5 bases). Germline CDR1 and CDR2: SGHTA and FQGNSA. V lost 5 bases and J lost 2, with 11 bases in between. The CDR3 is made up of 14 amino acids. The CDR3 protein is CASSRRTYTDTQYF. DNA of the CDR3: TGTGCCAGCAGCCGCCGGACTTACACAGATACGCAGTATTTT.

V usage is TRBV5-6 and J usage is TRBJ1-2; no clear D. Germline CDR1 is SGHDT and CDR2 is YYEEEE. With 4 bases removed from V and 7 bases from J, the gap between germline ends came to 17 bases. CDR3 length: 14 amino acids. CDR3: CASSPQSRERGYTF. In nucleotides, the CDR3 is TGTGCCAGCAGCCCACAATCCCGGGAACGTGGCTACACCTTC.

The chain uses TRBV25-1 and TRBJ2-7; D is perhaps TRBD2 (5 bases). The CDR3 runs 13 residues. Germline V gives CDR1 MGHDK, CDR2 SYGVNS. V lost 3 bases, J lost 3 bases, and 9 bases lay in between. The CDR3 nucleotides are TGTGCCAGCAGTGACCGGGGAGACTACGAGCAGTACTTC. Its translation: CASSDRGDYEQYF.

The J gene is TRBJ2-1, the V gene TRBV9; 7 nucleotides match TRBD1. From germline, CDR1 is SGDLS and CDR2 YYNGEE. This CDR3 comprises 17 residues. The V and J ends lost 6 bases and 5 bases, in that order; junction bases with no gene match: 17. For the CDR3, the DNA is TGTGCCAGCAACCCGGGAAGGGGGCCTAGTCGGCACAATGAGCAGTTCTTC. It encodes CASNPGRGPSRHNEQFF. Supplemented by reference TRBV9 and TRBJ2-1, the full variable domain reads DSGVTQTPKHLITATGQRVTLRCSPRSGDLSVYWYQQSLDQGLQFLIQYYNGEERAKGNILERFSAQQFPDLHSELNLSSLELGDSALYFCASNPGRGPSRHNEQFFGPGTRLTVL.

The chain uses TRBV5-1 and TRBJ2-7, with D perhaps TRBD2 (6 bases). This CDR3 is built from 14 residues. Trimming removed 4 bases at V and 3 bases at J, with 14 bases between. The germline V gene has CDR1 SGHRS and CDR2 YFSETQ. CDR3: CASSPTSAGYEQYF. The DNA for the CDR3 is TGCGCCAGCAGCCCGACTAGTGCGGGCTACGAGCAGTACTTC.

The gene calls are TRBV7-9 and TRBJ1-4; D is unclear. There are 15 residues in the CDR3. V was cut by 5 bases and J by 8 bases, with 18 bases left in between. From germline, CDR1 is SEHNR and CDR2 FQNEAQ (reference sequence). The CDR3 DNA follows: TGTGCCAGCAGCGCGGAATTCGGGATAAGGGAAAAACTGTTTTTT. This encodes CASSAEFGIREKLFF.

The chain combines TRBV3-1 (or the pseudogene TRBV3-2) with TRBJ1-1; 7 bases align to TRBD1. The ends lost 4 bases at V and 5 bases at J; junction bases unmatched: 4. From germline, CDR1 is LGHDT and CDR2 YNNKEL (reference sequence). There are 13 residues in the CDR3. CDR3 bases: TGTGCCAGCAGCCTGACAGGGTGGACTGAAGCTTTCTTT. This encodes CASSLTGWTEAFF.